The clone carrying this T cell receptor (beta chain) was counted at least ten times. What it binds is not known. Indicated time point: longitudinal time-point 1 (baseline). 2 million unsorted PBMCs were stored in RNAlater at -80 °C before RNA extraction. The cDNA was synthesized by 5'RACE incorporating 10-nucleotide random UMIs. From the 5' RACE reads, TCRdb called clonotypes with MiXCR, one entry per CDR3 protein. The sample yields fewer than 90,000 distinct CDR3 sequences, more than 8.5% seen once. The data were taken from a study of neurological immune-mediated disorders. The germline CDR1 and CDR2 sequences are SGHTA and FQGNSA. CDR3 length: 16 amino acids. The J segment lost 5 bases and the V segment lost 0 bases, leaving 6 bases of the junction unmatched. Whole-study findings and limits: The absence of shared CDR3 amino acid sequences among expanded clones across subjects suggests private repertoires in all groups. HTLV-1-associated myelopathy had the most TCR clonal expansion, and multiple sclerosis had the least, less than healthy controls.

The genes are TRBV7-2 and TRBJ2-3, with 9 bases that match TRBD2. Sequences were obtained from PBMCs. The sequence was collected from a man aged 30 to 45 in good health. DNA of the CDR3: TGTGCCAGCAGCTTAGCTAGCGGGAGTGTCAGAGATACGCAGTATTTT. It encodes CASSLASGSVRDTQYF.